The T cell receptor beta chain under discussion was sequenced for a study of PD-1 blockade in classical Hodgkin lymphoma. The CDR3 sequence is 12 residues long. The V gene lost 5 bases and the J gene lost 2 bases, with 4 bases spanning the gap. CDR1 is SGHTA, CDR2 FQGNSA, per germline. Here immunoSEQ multiplex PCR was the method, and the copy in TCRdb shows in-frame clones only, minus some. The sample records roughly 100,000 clones, roughly 87% being singletons. Time point of the sample: cycle 4 day 1 (C4D1), after less than seven weeks of nivolumab. There was relapse after autologous stem cell transplantation in every patient, and there was variation in brentuximab vedotin exposure.

Sample: peripheral blood mononuclear cells (PBMCs), taken before the fourth cycle of nivolumab. This chain links TRBV7-2 with TRBJ1-3; D is uncertain. This sequence was found in a human donor with classical Hodgkin lymphoma. The chain's CDR3 is CASSLAGNTIYF. In DNA, the CDR3 is TGTGCCAGCAGCCTGGCTGGAAACACCATATATTTT.